The rows below give T cell receptor beta chains drawn from one sample of a study of cytomegalovirus exposure and HLA in healthy donors. Sequencing used immunoSEQ multiplex PCR; TCRdb keeps in-frame clones, though not all of them. This table holds around 160,000 clones. The sequenced sample consisted of PBMCs. The receptors originated from a woman in her 50s in good health and CMV-seronegative. Both conserved end residues are part of each CDR3. A D gene is named only where the DNA matches it firmly.

D gene: -; J gene: TRBJ2-6; V gene: TRBV9; CDR3 DNA: TGTGCCAGCAGCCCCCGAGACTACTCTGGGGCCAACGTCCTGACTTTC; CDR3 protein: CASSPRDYSGANVLTF
D gene: -; J gene: TRBJ2-5; V gene: TRBV7-9; CDR3 DNA: TGTGCCAGCAGCTCCTTAACCTGGGGCAGGGACCAAGAGACCCAGTACTTC; CDR3 protein: CASSSLTWGRDQETQYF
D gene: -; J gene: TRBJ1-1; V gene: TRBV19; CDR3 DNA: TGTGCCAGTAGTGCCACAGGGAACACTGAAGCTTTCTTT; CDR3 protein: CASSATGNTEAFF
D gene: TRBD2; J gene: TRBJ2-3; V gene: TRBV28; CDR3 DNA: TGTGCCAGCAGTTTATCGACTAGCGGGCTAACAGATACGCAGTATTTT; CDR3 protein: CASSLSTSGLTDTQYF
D gene: TRBD1; J gene: TRBJ2-5; V gene: TRBV5-4; CDR3 DNA: TGTGCCAGCAGCTCGGGACAGCAAGGACAAGAGACCCAGTACTTC; CDR3 protein: CASSSGQQGQETQYF
D gene: TRBD1; J gene: TRBJ2-7; V gene: TRBV29-1; CDR3 DNA: TGCAGCGCGTCCGGACAGGGAAGCTACGAGCAGTACTTC; CDR3 protein: CSASGQGSYEQYF
D gene: -; J gene: TRBJ1-1; V gene: TRBV6-4; CDR3 DNA: TGTGCCAGCAGTCTCATGGAGGAGAACACTGAAGCTTTCTTT; CDR3 protein: CASSLMEENTEAFF
D gene: TRBD2; J gene: TRBJ2-3; V gene: TRBV5-6; CDR3 DNA: TGTGCCAGCAGCTTGTTGCTAGCGGGAGTGGATACGCAGTATTTT; CDR3 protein: CASSLLLAGVDTQYF
D gene: -; J gene: TRBJ1-5; V gene: TRBV7-3; CDR3 DNA: TGTGCCAGCAGCTCCCCTGGCGGGGATCAGCCCCAGCATTTT; CDR3 protein: CASSSPGGDQPQHF
D gene: TRBD1; J gene: TRBJ1-1; V gene: TRBV19; CDR3 DNA: TGTGCCAGTAGTATAACAGGGGTTCAAACTGAAGCTTTCTTT; CDR3 protein: CASSITGVQTEAFF
D gene: TRBD1; J gene: TRBJ2-7; V gene: TRBV30; CDR3 DNA: TGTGCCTGGGGAAAGGGACAGGGGCCATACGAGCAGTACTTC; CDR3 protein: CAWGKGQGPYEQYF
D gene: TRBD1; J gene: TRBJ2-1; V gene: TRBV11-3; CDR3 DNA: TGTGCCAGCAGCTTCGGGACAGGGCCTTTCAATGAGCAGTTCTTC; CDR3 protein: CASSFGTGPFNEQFF
D gene: -; J gene: TRBJ1-3; V gene: TRBV4-1; CDR3 DNA: TGCGCCAGCAGCCAAGCGCTGGGGAGGGGTGGAAACACCATATATTTT; CDR3 protein: CASSQALGRGGNTIYF
D gene: -; J gene: TRBJ1-1; V gene: TRBV27; CDR3 DNA: TGTGCCAGCAGTTTCACAGGGCCGGTTACTGAAGCTTTCTTT; CDR3 protein: CASSFTGPVTEAFF
D gene: -; J gene: TRBJ1-1; V gene: TRBV5-4; CDR3 DNA: TGTGCCAGCAGCCCCGTCGGACAGAACACTGAAGCTTTCTTT; CDR3 protein: CASSPVGQNTEAFF
D gene: TRBD1; J gene: TRBJ2-1; V gene: TRBV5-4; CDR3 DNA: TGTGCCAGCAGCTTGGCCGGGACAGAGAGGACAATGGGGCAGTTCTTC; CDR3 protein: CASSLAGTERTMGQFF
D gene: -; J gene: TRBJ2-4; V gene: TRBV5-1; CDR3 DNA: TGCGCCAGCAGTACTGGAGCCCTGGGAAACATTCAGTACTTC; CDR3 protein: CASSTGALGNIQYF
D gene: -; J gene: TRBJ2-1; V gene: TRBV19; CDR3 DNA: TGTGCCAGTAGTATCCAGCGGGCGGGTGAGCAGTTCTTC; CDR3 protein: CASSIQRAGEQFF
D gene: -; J gene: TRBJ2-1; V gene: TRBV5-4; CDR3 DNA: TGTGCCAGTGATTATCGGGGTGAGCAGTTCTTC; CDR3 protein: CASDYRGEQFF
D gene: -; J gene: TRBJ1-2; V gene: TRBV28; CDR3 DNA: TGTGCCAGCAGTTACAGGGACTATGGCTACACCTTC; CDR3 protein: CASSYRDYGYTF
D gene: -; J gene: TRBJ2-7; V gene: TRBV4-1; CDR3 DNA: TGCGCCAGCAGCCGCCAACAGGGAGGGAGCTCCTACGAGCAGTACTTC; CDR3 protein: CASSRQQGGSSYEQYF
D gene: TRBD1; J gene: TRBJ1-2; V gene: TRBV2; CDR3 DNA: TGTGCCAGCAGTCGGGACAGGACTGGGGGCTACACCTTC; CDR3 protein: CASSRDRTGGYTF